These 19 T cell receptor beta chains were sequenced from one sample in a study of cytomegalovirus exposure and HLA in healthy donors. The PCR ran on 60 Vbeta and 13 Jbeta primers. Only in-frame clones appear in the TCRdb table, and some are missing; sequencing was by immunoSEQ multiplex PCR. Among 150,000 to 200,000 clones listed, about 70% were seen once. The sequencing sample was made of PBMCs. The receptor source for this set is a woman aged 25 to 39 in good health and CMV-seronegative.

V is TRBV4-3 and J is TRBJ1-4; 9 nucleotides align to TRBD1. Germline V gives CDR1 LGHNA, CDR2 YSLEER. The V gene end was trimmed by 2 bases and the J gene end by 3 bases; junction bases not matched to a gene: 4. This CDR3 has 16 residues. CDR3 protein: CASSQRGTGPNEKLFF. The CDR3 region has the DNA TGCGCCAGCAGCCAACGCGGGACAGGGCCTAATGAAAAACTGTTTTTT.

The DNA for the CDR3 is TGTGCCAGCAGGCGTGACAGGGTAGCTCCCTACGAGCAGTACTTC. Translated, it gives CASRRDRVAPYEQYF. The chain uses TRBV6-5 and TRBJ2-7; 7 bases are shared with TRBD1. CDR1 MNHEY and CDR2 SVGAGI come from the germline V gene. J lost 2 bases, V lost 6 bases, and 10 bases had no gene match. The CDR3 is 15 amino acids.

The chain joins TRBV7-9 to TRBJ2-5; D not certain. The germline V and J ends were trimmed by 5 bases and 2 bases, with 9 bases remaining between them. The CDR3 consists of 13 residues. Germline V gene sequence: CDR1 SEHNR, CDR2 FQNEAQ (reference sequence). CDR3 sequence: CASSRQPQETQYF. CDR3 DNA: TGTGCCAGCAGCCGACAACCTCAAGAGACCCAGTACTTC.

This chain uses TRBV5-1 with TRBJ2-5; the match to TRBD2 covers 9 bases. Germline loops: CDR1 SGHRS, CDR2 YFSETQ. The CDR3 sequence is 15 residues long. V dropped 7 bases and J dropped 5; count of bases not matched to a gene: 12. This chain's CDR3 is CASFVGGRARETQYF. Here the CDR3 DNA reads TGCGCCAGCTTTGTGGGCGGGAGGGCCCGGGAGACCCAGTACTTC.

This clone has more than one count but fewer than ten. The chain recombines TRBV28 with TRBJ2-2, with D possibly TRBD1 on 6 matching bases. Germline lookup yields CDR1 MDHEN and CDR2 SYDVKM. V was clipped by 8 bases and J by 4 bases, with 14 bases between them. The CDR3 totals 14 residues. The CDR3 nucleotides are TGTGCCAGCCAATGGGGCAGGGGCACCGGGGAGCTGTTTTTT. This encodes CASQWGRGTGELFF. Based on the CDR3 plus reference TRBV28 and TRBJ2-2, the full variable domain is DVKVTQSSRYLVKRTGEKVFLECVQDMDHENMFWYRQDPGLGLRLIYFSYDVKMKEKGDIPEGYSVSREKKERFSLILESASTNQTSMYLCASQWGRGTGELFFGEGSRLTVL.

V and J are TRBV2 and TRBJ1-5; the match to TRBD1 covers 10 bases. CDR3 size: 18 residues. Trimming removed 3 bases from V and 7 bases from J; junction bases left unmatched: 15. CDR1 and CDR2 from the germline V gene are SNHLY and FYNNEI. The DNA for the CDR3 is TGTGCCAGCAGTGATCCCCGGGACGCGGGACAGGGGAACCAGCCCCAGCATTTT. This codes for CASSDPRDAGQGNQPQHF.

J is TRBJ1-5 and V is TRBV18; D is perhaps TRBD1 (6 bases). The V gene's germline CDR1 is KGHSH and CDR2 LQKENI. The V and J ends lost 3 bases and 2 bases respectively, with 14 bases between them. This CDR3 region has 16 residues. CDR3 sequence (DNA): TGTGCCAGCTCACCCCAGGGGTCCTCTCGCAATCAGCCCCAGCATTTT. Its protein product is CASSPQGSSRNQPQHF.

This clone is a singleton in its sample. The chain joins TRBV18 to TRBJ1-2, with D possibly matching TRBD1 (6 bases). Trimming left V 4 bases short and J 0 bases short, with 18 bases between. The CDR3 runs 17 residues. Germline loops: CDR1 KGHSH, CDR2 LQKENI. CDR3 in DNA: TGTGCCAGCTCACAAGGACAGCATGGAACAGCTAACTATGGCTACACCTTC. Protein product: CASSQGQHGTANYGYTF.

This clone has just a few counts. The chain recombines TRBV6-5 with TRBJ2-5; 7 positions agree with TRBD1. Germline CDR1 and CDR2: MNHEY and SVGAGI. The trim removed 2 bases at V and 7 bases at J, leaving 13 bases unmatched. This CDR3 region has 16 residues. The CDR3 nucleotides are TGTGCCAGCAGTTACCACATGGATGAACAGGGGAGGACCCAGTACTTC. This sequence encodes CASSYHMDEQGRTQYF.

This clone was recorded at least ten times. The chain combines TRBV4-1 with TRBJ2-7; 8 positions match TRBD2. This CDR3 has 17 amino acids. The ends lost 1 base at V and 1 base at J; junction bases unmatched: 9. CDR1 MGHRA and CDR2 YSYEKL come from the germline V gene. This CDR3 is CASSQGGGTSLSYEQYF. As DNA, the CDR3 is TGCGCCAGCAGCCAAGGCGGAGGGACTAGTCTGTCCTACGAGCAGTACTTC.

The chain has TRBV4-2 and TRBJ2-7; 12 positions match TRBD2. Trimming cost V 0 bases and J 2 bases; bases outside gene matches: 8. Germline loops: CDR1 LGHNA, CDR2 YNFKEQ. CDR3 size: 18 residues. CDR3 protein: CASSQEPSGRAGAYEQYF. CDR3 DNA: TGTGCCAGCAGCCAAGAACCTAGCGGGAGGGCTGGGGCCTACGAGCAGTACTTC.

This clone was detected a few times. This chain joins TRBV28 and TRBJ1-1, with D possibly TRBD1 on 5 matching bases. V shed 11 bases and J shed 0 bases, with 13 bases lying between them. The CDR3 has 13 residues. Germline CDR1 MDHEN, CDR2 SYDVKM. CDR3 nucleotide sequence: TGTGCCGCGGAGGGACGGGTGAACACTGAAGCTTTCTTT. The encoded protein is CAAEGRVNTEAFF. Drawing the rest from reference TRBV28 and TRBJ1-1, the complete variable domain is DVKVTQSSRYLVKRTGEKVFLECVQDMDHENMFWYRQDPGLGLRLIYFSYDVKMKEKGDIPEGYSVSREKKERFSLILESASTNQTSMYLCAAEGRVNTEAFFGQGTRLTVV.

The DNA of the CDR3 is TGTGCCAGCTTTTCGGGCCCTAGCGGGAGCGACGAGCAGTACTTC. Translating it yields CASFSGPSGSDEQYF. The chain joins TRBV2 to TRBJ2-7, with 10 bases lining up with TRBD2. The CDR3 is made up of 15 amino acids. Per the germline V gene, CDR1 is SNHLY and CDR2 is FYNNEI. The ends lost 8 bases at V and 5 bases at J; junction bases unmatched: 12.

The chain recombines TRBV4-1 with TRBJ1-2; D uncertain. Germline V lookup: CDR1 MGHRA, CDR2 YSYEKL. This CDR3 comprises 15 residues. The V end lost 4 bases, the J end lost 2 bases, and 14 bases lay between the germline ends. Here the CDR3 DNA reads TGCGCCAGCAGCCCCGCCTCGCAGTGGAACTATGGCTACACCTTC. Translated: CASSPASQWNYGYTF.

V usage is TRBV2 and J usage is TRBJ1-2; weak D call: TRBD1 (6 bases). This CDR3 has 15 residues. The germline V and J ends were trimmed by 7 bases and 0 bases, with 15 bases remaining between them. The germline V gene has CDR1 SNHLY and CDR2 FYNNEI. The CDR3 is CASTTQGQANYGYTF. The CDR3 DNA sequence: TGTGCCAGCACTACTCAGGGGCAGGCTAACTATGGCTACACCTTC.

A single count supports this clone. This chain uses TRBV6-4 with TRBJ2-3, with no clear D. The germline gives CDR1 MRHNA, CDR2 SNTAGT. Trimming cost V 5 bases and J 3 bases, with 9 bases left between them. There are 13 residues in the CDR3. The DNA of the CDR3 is TGTGCCAGCAGTTCGGTACGAACAGATACGCAGTATTTT. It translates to CASSSVRTDTQYF.

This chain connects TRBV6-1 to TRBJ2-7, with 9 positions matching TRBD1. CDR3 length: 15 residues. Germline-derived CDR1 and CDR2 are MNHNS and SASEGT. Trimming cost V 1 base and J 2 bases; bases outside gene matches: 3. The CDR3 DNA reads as TGTGCCAGCAGTGAAGGGGGGACAGGGCCCTACGAGCAGTACTTC. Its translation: CASSEGGTGPYEQYF.

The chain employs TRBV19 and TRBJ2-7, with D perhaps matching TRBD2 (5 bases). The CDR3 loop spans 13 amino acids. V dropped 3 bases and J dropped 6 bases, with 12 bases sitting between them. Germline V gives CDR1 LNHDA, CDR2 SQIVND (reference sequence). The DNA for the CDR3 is TGTGCCAGTAGTATCGCTACTAGTTCCGAGCAGTACTTC. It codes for CASSIATSSEQYF.

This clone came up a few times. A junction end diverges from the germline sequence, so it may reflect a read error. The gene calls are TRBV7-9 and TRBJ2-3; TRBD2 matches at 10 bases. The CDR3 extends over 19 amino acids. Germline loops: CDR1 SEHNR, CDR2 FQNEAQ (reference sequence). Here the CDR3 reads CSSSKNRLAGGLSTDTQYF. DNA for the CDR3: TGTTCCAGCAGCAAAAACCGACTAGCGGGCGGACTAAGCACAGATACGCAGTATTTT.